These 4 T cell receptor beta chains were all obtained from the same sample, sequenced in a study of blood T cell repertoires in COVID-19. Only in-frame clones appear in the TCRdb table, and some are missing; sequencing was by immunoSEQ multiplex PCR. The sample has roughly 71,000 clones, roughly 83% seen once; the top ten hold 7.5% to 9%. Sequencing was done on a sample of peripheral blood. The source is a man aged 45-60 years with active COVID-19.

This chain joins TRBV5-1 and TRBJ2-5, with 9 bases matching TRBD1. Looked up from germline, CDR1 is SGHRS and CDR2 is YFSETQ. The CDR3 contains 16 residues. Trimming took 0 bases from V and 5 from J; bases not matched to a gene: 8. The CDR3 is CASSLAGQGIWETQYF. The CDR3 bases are TGCGCCAGCAGCTTGGCGGGACAGGGTATTTGGGAGACCCAGTACTTC. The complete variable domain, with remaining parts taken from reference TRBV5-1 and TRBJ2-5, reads KAGVTQTPRYLIKTRGQQVTLSCSPISGHRSVSWYQQTPGQGLQFLFEYFSETQRNKGNFPGRFSGRQFSNSRSEMNVSTLELGDSALYLCASSLAGQGIWETQYFGPGTRLLVL.

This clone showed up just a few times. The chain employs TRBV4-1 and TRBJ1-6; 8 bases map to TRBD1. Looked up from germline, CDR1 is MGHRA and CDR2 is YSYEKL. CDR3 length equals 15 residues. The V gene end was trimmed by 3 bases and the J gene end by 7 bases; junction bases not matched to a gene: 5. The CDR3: CASSQRGQGNSPLHF. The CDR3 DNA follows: TGCGCCAGCAGCCAGAGAGGACAGGGCAATTCACCCCTCCACTTT.

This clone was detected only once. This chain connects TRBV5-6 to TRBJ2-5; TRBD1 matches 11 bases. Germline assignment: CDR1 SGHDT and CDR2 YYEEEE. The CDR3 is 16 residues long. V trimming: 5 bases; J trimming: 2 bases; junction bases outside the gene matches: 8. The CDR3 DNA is TGTGCCAGCAGATATACCGGGACAGGGGGGCAAGAGACCCAGTACTTC. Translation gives CASRYTGTGGQETQYF.

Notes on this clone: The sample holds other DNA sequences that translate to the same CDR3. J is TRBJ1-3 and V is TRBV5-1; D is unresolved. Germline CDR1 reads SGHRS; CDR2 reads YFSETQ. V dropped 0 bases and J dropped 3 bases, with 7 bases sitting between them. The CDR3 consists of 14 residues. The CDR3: CASSLAGYGNTIYF. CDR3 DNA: TGCGCCAGCAGCTTGGCCGGGTATGGAAACACCATATATTTT.